This T cell receptor beta chain was found in a study of blood T cell repertoires in COVID-19. At the level of the study: Researchers got acute and convalescent COVID-19 samples from the United States, Italy and Spain.

Per the original data handling: Quantification of nucleated cells was approximated via reference gene primer amplification. Only in-frame clones appear in the TCRdb table, and some are missing; sequencing was by immunoSEQ multiplex PCR. The DNA was the basis for D and trimming; V, J and clone size are from that table. This sample has approximately 170,000 clones; 86% occur once, and the top ten carry around 3.5%. Sequences were obtained from peripheral blood. The receptor's source is a man between 70 and 80 years old with acute or convalescent COVID-19.

The CDR3 sequence: CASQDRRSSGNTIYF. CDR3 coding DNA: TGTGCCAGCCAGGACAGACGGTCCTCTGGAAACACCATATATTTT. The chain carries TRBV28 and TRBJ1-3; D possibly corresponds to TRBD1 (6 bases). Trimming took 8 bases from V and 0 from J, leaving 14 bases between them. CDR3 length equals 15 residues. Germline V gene lookup returns CDR1 MDHEN and CDR2 SYDVKM. Together with reference TRBV28 and TRBJ1-3, the CDR3 gives the full variable domain: DVKVTQSSRYLVKRTGEKVFLECVQDMDHENMFWYRQDPGLGLRLIYFSYDVKMKEKGDIPEGYSVSREKKERFSLILESASTNQTSMYLCASQDRRSSGNTIYFGEGSWLTVV.